Below are 6 T cell receptor beta chains sequenced from a single sample in a study of regulatory T cells in long-lasting Graves disease. Documented time point: newly diagnosed GD, antithyroid drugs for less than 3 months. TCR sequences were obtained from RNA taken from PBMCs. CDR3-region Arm-PCR and iRepertoire HTBI primers produced the TCR beta libraries. One entry per CDR3 protein, called by TCRdb with MiXCR from the multiplex PCR reads. The sample lists hundreds of thousands of distinct CDR3 sequences; roughly 14% were seen once. The same data also contributed to another study, on T cells in Graves' hyperthyroidism and ophthalmopathy.

This specimen consisted of peripheral blood mononuclear cells (PBMCs), obtained at new diagnosis, from a patient treated with antithyroid drugs. Receptor source: a man aged 30-40 years with Graves disease.

This clonotype showed up just a few times. V is TRBV4-2 and J is TRBJ1-2, with 7 bases that match TRBD1. This CDR3 spans 15 amino acids. Trimming removed 0 bases from V and 8 bases from J; junction bases left unmatched: 9. Looked up from germline, CDR1 is LGHNA and CDR2 is YNFKEQ. CDR3 nucleotide sequence: TGTGCCAGCAGCCAAGAAGCGTTAGGGGGCGGCGGCTACACCTTC. As protein: CASSQEALGGGGYTF.

The chain combines TRBV24-1 with TRBJ2-1; a weak D match, TRBD1 (6 bases). Germline V CDR1 and CDR2: KGHDR, SFDVKD. Trimming left V 7 bases short and J 9 bases short, with 12 bases between. The CDR3 is 12 residues long. The CDR3 loop is CATRTGRGEQFF. The CDR3 bases are TGTGCCACCAGGACAGGTCGGGGTGAGCAGTTCTTC.

Concerning this clonotype: This clone may be a read error of a much larger clone one base away. This chain uses TRBV6-1 with TRBJ2-7, with 12 bases matching TRBD2. The length of the CDR3 is 16 residues. Germline-derived CDR1 and CDR2 are MNHNS and SASEGT. The CDR3 loop reads CASSLTSGSSSYKQYF. The CDR3 region has the DNA TGTGCCAGCAGTCTGACTAGCGGGAGTTCCTCCTACAAGCAGTACTTC.

At least ten counts were recorded for this clonotype. This sequence joins TRBV2 and TRBJ2-7; 7 bases align to TRBD1. The V segment lost 4 bases and the J segment 2 bases; nucleotides outside the gene matches: 11. The CDR3 sequence is 16 residues long. Germline V gives CDR1 SNHLY, CDR2 FYNNEI. The CDR3 DNA sequence: TGTGCCAGCAGTGTAGGCCTGGGACAGCTTACCTACGAGCAGTACTTC. This translates into CASSVGLGQLTYEQYF.

The chain has TRBV29-1 and TRBJ2-4; 7 bases line up with TRBD2. With V trimmed by 0 bases and J by 1 base, 6 bases remained unmatched. This CDR3 comprises 16 residues. Germline V gene sequence: CDR1 SQVTM, CDR2 ANQGSEA. This CDR3 reads CSVEDLRGGAKNIQYF. CDR3 nucleotide sequence: TGCAGCGTTGAAGATCTCCGGGGAGGGGCCAAAAACATTCAGTACTTC.

A single count supports this clonotype. The chain employs TRBV6-1 and TRBJ2-1; D might be TRBD1 or TRBD2, each matching 5 bases. V lost 4 bases to trimming and J lost 9 bases, with 16 bases between them. Germline V lookup: CDR1 MNHNS, CDR2 SASEGT. CDR3 length equals 14 residues. The CDR3 DNA sequence: TGTGCCAGCAGTGGGGGGTCGGGACGGGCTGAGCAGTTCTTC. Translation: CASSGGSGRAEQFF.